This record looks at one T cell receptor beta chain sequence and its context. The antigen remains unidentified. According to the study, genomic DNA was the template for TCR beta VDJ and CDR3 profiling. Using its own MiXCR run on the reads, TCRdb lists one record per CDR3 protein. The sample gives around 430,000 distinct CDR3 sequences, under 40% of which show up once; 0.7% to 1% is in the top ten. The CDR3 is made up of 13 amino acids. Germline-derived CDR1 and CDR2 are SEHNR and FQNEAQ (reference sequence). V was pared by 6 bases and J by 4 bases, with 4 bases of the junction left unmatched. This sample is part of a study of CD8+CD57+ T cells in acquired aplastic anemia. Overall study findings and caveats: Some 30 shared CD8+ CDR3s appeared highly expressed within patients' immunodominant clones.

Those patients picked for sequencing had displayed CD8+CD57+ cell expansion on flow cytometry. The specimen was sorted CD4+, CD8+, or CD8+CD57+ T cells (not recorded which) from PBMCs. V and J are TRBV7-9 and TRBJ1-2; 8 nucleotides align to TRBD1. The sequence came from a human donor with aplastic anemia. CDR3 region: CASRDDRGYGYTF. CDR3 coding DNA: TGTGCCAGCAGAGACGACAGGGGCTATGGCTACACCTTC.